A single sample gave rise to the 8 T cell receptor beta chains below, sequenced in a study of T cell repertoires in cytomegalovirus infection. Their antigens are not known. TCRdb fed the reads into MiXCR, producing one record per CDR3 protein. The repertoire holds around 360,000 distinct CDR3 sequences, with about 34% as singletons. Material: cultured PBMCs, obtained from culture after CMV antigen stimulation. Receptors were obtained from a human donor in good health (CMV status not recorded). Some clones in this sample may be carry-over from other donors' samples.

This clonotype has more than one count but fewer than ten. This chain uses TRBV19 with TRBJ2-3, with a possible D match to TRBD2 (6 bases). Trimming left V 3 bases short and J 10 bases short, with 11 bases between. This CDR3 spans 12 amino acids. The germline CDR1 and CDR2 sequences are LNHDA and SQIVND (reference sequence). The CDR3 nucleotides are TGTGCCAGTAGTATCTCTAGCGAGGCGCAGTATTTT. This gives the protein CASSISSEAQYF.

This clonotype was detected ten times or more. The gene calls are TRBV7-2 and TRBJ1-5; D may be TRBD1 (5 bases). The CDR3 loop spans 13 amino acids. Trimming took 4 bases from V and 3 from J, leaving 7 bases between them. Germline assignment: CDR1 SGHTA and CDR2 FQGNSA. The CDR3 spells CASSWDDNQPQHF. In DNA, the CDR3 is TGTGCCAGCAGCTGGGACGACAATCAGCCCCAGCATTTT.

This chain's CDR3 is CASSLTTGGGLKTQYF. The CDR3 region has the DNA TGTGCCAGCAGTTTAACGACAGGGGGCGGTTTGAAGACCCAGTACTTC. The chain combines TRBV27 with TRBJ2-5; 10 bases fit TRBD1. The CDR3 is 16 amino acids. The V segment lost 2 bases and the J segment 6 bases; nucleotides outside the gene matches: 9. Germline loops: CDR1 MNHEY, CDR2 SMNVEV (reference sequence).

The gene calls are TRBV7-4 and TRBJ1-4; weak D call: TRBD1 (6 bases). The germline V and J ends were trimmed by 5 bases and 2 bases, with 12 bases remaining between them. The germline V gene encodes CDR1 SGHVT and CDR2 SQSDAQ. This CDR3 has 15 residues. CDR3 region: CASSKTGLTNEKLFF. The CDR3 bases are TGTGCCAGCAGCAAAACAGGGTTGACTAATGAAAAACTGTTTTTT.

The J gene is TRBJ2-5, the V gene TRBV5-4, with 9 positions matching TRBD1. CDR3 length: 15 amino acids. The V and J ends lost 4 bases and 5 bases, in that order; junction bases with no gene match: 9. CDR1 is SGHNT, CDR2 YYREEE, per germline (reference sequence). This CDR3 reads CASSLLDRGIETQYF. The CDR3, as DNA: TGTGCCAGCAGCCTTCTGGACAGGGGTATTGAGACCCAGTACTTC.

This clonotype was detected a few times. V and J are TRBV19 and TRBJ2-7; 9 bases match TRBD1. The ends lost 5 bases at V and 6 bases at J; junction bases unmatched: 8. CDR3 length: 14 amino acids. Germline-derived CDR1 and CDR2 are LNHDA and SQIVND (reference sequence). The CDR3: CASSFAGTGSEQYF. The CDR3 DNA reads TGTGCCAGTAGTTTCGCAGGGACAGGGTCCGAGCAGTACTTC.

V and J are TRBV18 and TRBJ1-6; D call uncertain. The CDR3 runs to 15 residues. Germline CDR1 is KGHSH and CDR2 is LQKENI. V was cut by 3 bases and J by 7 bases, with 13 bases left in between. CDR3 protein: CASSPEAGFNSPLHF. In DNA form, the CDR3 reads TGTGCCAGCTCACCCGAAGCCGGCTTCAATTCACCCCTCCACTTT.

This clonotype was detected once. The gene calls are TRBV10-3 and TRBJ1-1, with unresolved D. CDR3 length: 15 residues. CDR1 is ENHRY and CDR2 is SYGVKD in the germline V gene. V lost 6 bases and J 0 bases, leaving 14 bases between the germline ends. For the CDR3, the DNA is TGTGCCATCAGAACCCGGGCAGGACTGAACACTGAAGCTTTCTTT. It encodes CAIRTRAGLNTEAFF.